A single sample is the source of the 4 T cell receptor beta chains below, sequenced in a study of T cells in Graves' hyperthyroidism and ophthalmopathy. Amplification of TCR beta CDR3 regions used RNA as the template. RT-PCR in the first round (using the HTBI primer set) targeted the TCR CDR3. MiXCR was run by TCRdb on the multiplex PCR reads, yielding one entry per CDR3 protein. The table has roughly 300,000 distinct CDR3 sequences, 21% seen once. The sequencing sample was made of blood. These receptors were obtained from a woman between 45 and 60 years old with Graves' hyperthyroidism.

The rearrangement links TRBV5-6 to TRBJ2-5; the D call may be TRBD1 or TRBD2 (6 bases each). There are 15 residues in the CDR3. V lost 0 bases and J 3 bases, leaving 12 bases between the germline ends. Germline CDR1 reads SGHDT; CDR2 reads YYEEEE. The CDR3 is CASSLDTGAKETQYF. The CDR3 DNA reads TGTGCCAGCAGCTTGGACACGGGGGCAAAAGAGACCCAGTACTTC.

This clonotype was recorded at least ten times. This chain connects TRBV7-6 to TRBJ2-2; TRBD2 agrees at 15 bases. Germline V gene data show CDR1 as SGHVS and CDR2 as FNYEAQ. The CDR3 sequence is 17 residues long. J lost 6 bases, V lost 5 bases, and 7 bases had no gene match. The CDR3, as DNA: TGTGCCAGCAGCAGCGGGACTAGCGGGAGGCGGGCCGGGGAGCTGTTTTTT. It translates to CASSSGTSGRRAGELFF. The entire variable domain, with the rest obtained from reference TRBV7-6 and TRBJ2-2, is as follows: GAGVSQSPRYKVTKRGQDVALRCDPISGHVSLYWYRQALGQGPEFLTYFNYEAQQDKSGLPNDRFSAERPEGSISTLTIQRTEQRDSAMYRCASSSGTSGRRAGELFFGEGSRLTVL.

This clonotype turned up a few times. The chain has TRBV27 and TRBJ2-5, with D tentatively TRBD1 (6 bases). The CDR3 has 16 residues. With 6 bases removed from V and 1 base from J, the gap between germline ends came to 18 bases. The germline V gene encodes CDR1 MNHEY and CDR2 SMNVEV (reference sequence). As DNA, the CDR3 is TGTGCCAGCAGCCCAAACAGGGAAGGGCCCCAAGAGACCCAGTACTTC. This translates into CASSPNREGPQETQYF.

Ten or more counts support this clonotype. The chain joins TRBV28 to TRBJ1-1; D not certain. There are 14 residues in the CDR3. Trimming took off 7 bases at V and 0 bases at J, with 12 bases between the two ends. Looked up from germline, CDR1 is MDHEN and CDR2 is SYDVKM. The CDR3 sequence: CASIEAAMNTEAFF. CDR3 bases: TGTGCCAGCATCGAGGCGGCAATGAACACTGAAGCTTTCTTT.